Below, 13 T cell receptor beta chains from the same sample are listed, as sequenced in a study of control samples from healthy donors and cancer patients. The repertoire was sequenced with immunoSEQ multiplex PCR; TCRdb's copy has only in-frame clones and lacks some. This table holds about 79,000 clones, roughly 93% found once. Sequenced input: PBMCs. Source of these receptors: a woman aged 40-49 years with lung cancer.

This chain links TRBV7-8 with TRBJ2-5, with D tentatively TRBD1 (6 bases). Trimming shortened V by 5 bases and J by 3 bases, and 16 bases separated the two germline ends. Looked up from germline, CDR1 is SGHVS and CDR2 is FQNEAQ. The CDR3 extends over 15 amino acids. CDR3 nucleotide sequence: TGTGCCAGCAGCCTGATGGACAGCCAGAAAGAGACCCAGTACTTC. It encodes CASSLMDSQKETQYF.

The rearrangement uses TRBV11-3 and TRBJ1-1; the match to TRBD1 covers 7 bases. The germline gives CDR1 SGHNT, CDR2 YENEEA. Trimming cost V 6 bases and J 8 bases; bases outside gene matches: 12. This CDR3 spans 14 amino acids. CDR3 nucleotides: TGTGCCAGCAGGGAAAGGACAGGCGAACGGGAAGCTTTCTTT. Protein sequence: CASRERTGEREAFF. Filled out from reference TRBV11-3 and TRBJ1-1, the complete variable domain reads EAGVVQSPRYKIIEKKQPVAFWCNPISGHNTLYWYLQNLGQGPELLIRYENEEAVDDSQLPKDRFSAERLKGVDSTLKIQPAELGDSAVYLCASRERTGEREAFFGQGTRLTVV.

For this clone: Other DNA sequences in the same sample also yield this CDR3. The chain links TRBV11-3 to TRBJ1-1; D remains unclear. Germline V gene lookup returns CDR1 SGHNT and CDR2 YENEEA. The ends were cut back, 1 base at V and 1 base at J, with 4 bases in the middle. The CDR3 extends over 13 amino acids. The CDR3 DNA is TGTGCCAGCAGCTTAGTGGGGAACACTGAAGCTTTCTTT. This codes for CASSLVGNTEAFF.

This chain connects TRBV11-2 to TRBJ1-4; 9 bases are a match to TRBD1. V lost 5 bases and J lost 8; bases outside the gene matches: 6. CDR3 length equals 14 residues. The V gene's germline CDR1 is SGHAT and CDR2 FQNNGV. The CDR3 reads CASSQGTGREKLFF. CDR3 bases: TGTGCCAGCAGCCAGGGGACAGGGCGGGAAAAACTGTTTTTT.

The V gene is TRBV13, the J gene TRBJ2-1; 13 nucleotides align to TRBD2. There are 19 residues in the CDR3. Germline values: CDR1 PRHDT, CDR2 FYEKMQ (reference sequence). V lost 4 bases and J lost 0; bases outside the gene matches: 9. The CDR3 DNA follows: TGTGCCAGCAGCTCCCGCGGGACTAGCGGGATGAGCTCCTACAATGAGCAGTTCTTC. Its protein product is CASSSRGTSGMSSYNEQFF. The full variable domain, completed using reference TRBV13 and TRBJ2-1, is AAGVIQSPRHLIKEKRETATLKCYPIPRHDTVYWYQQGPGQDPQFLISFYEKMQSDKGSIPDRFSAQQFSDYHSELNMSSLELGDSALYFCASSSRGTSGMSSYNEQFFGPGTRLTVL.

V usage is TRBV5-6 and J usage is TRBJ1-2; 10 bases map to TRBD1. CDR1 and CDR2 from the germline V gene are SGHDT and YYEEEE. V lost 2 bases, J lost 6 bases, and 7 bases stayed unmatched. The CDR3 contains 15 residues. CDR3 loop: CASSFSTGGADGYTF. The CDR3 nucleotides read TGTGCCAGCAGCTTTTCGACAGGGGGCGCGGATGGCTACACCTTC.

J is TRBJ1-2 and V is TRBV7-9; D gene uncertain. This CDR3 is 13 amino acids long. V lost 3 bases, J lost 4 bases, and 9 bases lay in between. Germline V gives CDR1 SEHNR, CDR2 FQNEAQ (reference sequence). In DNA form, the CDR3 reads TGTGCCAGCAGCTTCCCAGAAATCTATGGCTACACCTTC. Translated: CASSFPEIYGYTF. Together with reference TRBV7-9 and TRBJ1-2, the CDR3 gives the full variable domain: DTGVSQNPRHKITKRGQNVTFRCDPISEHNRLYWYRQTLGQGPEFLTYFQNEAQLEKSRLLSDRFSAERPKGSFSTLEIQRTEQGDSAMYLCASSFPEIYGYTFGSGTRLTVV.

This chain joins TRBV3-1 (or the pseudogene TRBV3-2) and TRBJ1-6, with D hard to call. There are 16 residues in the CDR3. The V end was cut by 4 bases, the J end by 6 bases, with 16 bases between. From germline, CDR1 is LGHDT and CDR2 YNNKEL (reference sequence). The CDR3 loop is CASSPVGNMGNSPLHF. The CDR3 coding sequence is TGTGCCAGCAGCCCAGTGGGGAACATGGGTAATTCACCCCTCCACTTT.

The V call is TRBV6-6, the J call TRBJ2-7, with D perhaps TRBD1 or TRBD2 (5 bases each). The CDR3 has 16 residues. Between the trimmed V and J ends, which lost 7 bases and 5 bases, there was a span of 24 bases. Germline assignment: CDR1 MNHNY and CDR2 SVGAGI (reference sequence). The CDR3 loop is CASTEGLEDIWDEQYF. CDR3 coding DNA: TGTGCCAGCACCGAGGGGCTAGAAGACATCTGGGACGAGCAGTACTTC.

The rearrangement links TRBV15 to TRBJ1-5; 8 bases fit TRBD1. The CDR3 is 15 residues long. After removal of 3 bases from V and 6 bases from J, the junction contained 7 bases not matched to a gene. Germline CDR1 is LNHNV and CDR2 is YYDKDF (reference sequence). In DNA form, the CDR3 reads TGTGCCACCAGCAGGGCTGGGACAGGCGCTCAGCCCCAGCATTTT. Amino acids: CATSRAGTGAQPQHF.

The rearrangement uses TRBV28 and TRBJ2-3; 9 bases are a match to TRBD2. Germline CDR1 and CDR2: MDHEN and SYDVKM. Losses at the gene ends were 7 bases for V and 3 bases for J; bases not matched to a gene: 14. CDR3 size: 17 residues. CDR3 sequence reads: CASTPSRLAGLTDTQYF. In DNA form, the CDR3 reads TGTGCCAGCACCCCGTCTAGGCTAGCGGGGCTGACAGATACGCAGTATTTT.

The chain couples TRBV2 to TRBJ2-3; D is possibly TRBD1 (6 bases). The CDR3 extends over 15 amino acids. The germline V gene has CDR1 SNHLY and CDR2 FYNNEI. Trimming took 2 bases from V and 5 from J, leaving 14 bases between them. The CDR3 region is CASSETKQGVDTQYF. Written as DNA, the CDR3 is TGTGCCAGCAGTGAAACGAAACAGGGCGTAGATACGCAGTATTTT.

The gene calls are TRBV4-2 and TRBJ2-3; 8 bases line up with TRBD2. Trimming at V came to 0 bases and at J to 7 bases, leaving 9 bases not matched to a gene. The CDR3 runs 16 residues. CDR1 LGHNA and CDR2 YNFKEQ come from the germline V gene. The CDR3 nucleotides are TGTGCCAGCAGCCAAGAAACGGGGGGGCCGAAGAATACGCAGTATTTT. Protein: CASSQETGGPKNTQYF.